Here is one TCR beta chain with its context. This clone occurred a few times. The antigen it recognizes is unknown. No base quality values were provided; no much bigger clone lies one nucleotide off. A distance of 11 bases separates the germline ends of V and J, which lose 7 bases and 5 bases respectively. The germline V gene (reference sequence) supplies CDR1 MNHNY and CDR2 SVGAGI. Counted from cysteine to phenylalanine, this CDR3 has 12 amino acids. Just CDR3 DNA is preserved here, 36 bases in frame from base 1. This sample is drawn from a study of ipilimumab plus nivolumab after autologous stem cell transplantation (dated by TCRdb to the early 2020s). Regarding the complete study: The median number of doses that trial patients received was about 5 for ipilimumab and 8 or 9 for nivolumab. Both primary refractory and relapsed disease were represented in the DLBCL cohort, where 18-month progression-free survival was about 82% and 31%, respectively. The trial enrolled patients with high-risk diffuse large B cell lymphoma, mature T cell lymphoma, or multiple myeloma undergoing autologous transplant. The intent-to-treat population of the trial was made up of some 36 patients. Overall results and qualifications from the work: The authors stated that profiles of the T cell receptor repertoire, regulatory T cell phenotype and gut microbiota provided a biologic rationale for studying this approach further. The authors concluded that combined checkpoint inhibition appeared tolerable when used as consolidation after transplant.

Preparation of the library involved the immunoSEQ multiplex PCR assay. TCRdb provides this immuneACCESS table in a form limited to in-frame rearrangements. Some clones are lacking; in checked studies, under half of them reflect an unresolved V gene, and why the rest are absent is not known. Present in this sample are around 19,000 clones, roughly four fifths of which were seen just once. Around 6.8% of the sample lies in the top ten. Checkpoint therapy was initiated 14 to 28 days after autologous transplant, and ipilimumab was administered at 1 mg/kg intravenously on day 1 of selected weeks. The nivolumab dose was 3 mg/kg intravenously, delivered on day 1 of weeks 1, 4, 7, 10, and every two weeks through week 26. Combined checkpoint inhibition with ipilimumab and nivolumab as consolidation after autologous stem cell transplantation was tested in a Phase Ib clinical trial.

In this chain, TRBV6-6 is recombined with TRBJ1-1, with no reliable assignment of the D segment. Sequenced material: PBMCs, taken in a trial of ipilimumab plus nivolumab as post-transplant consolidation. The receptor was derived from a male donor with diffuse large B-cell lymphoma. The CDR3 sequence is CASMESPTEAFF. In nucleotide form, the sequence is TGTGCCAGCATGGAATCCCCGACTGAAGCTTTCTTT.